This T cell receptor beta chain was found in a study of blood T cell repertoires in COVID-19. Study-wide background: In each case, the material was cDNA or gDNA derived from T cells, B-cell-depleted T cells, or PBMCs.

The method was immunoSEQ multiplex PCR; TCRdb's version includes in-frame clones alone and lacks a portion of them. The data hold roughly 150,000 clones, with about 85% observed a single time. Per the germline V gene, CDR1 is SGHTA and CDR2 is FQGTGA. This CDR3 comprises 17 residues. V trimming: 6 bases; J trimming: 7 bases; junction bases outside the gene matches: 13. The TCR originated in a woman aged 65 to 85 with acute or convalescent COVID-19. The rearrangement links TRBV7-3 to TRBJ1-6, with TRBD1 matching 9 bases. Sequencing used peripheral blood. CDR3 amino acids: CASSLYPGGQGNSPLHF. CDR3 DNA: TGTGCCAGCAGTCTCTACCCAGGGGGACAGGGAAATTCACCCCTCCACTTT.